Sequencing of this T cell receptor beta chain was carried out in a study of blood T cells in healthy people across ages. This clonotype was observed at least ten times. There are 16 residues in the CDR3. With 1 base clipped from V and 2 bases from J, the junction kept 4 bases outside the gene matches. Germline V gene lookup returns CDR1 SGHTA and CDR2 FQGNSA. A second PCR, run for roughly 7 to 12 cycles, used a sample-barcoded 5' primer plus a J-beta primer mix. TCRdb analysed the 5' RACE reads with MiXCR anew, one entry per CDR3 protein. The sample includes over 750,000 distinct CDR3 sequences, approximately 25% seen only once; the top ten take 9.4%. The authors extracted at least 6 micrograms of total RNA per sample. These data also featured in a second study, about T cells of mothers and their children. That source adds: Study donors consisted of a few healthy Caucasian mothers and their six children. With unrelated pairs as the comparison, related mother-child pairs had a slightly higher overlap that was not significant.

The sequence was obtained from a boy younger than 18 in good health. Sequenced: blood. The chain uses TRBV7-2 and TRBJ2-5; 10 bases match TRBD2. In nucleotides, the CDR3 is TGTGCCAGCAGCTTAGGTCTAGCGGGAGCTCAAGAGACCCAGTACTTC. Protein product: CASSLGLAGAQETQYF.